The rows below give T cell receptor beta chains drawn from one sample of a study of T-cell reconstitution after alpha-beta-depleted transplantation in children. TCRdb re-analysed the PCR reads in MiXCR, keeping a single row per CDR3 protein. The table lists more than 550,000 distinct CDR3 sequences, over 9.5% of them singletons. Sequenced material: PBMCs from the stem cell graft donor, taken from the stem cell graft. The origin of the receptors is a human donor who donated a stem cell graft to a child with acute myeloid leukemia. Each CDR3 is given without its conserved first and last residue.

V	length	J	CDR3
TRBV11-2	18	TRBJ2-4	ASSLDQGYDIMMAKNIQY
TRBV12-3/TRBV12-4	13	TRBJ2-1	ASSLGLVAPHEQF
TRBV20-1	14	TRBJ2-1	SARDPLADPYNEQF
TRBV29-1	11	TRBJ2-2	STVTGPGGELF
TRBV29-1	9	TRBJ1-2	SVESGGGYT
TRBV29-1	10	TRBJ2-3	SVGLFTDTQY
TRBV11-1	16	TRBJ2-6	ASSPVPGQGSGANVLT
TRBV20-1	11	TRBJ1-1	SVPGQGSTEAF
TRBV7-9	12	TRBJ1-1	ASSLFQGNTEAF
TRBV9	11	TRBJ2-3	ASSVASGNTQY
TRBV7-6	13	TRBJ1-1	ASSLEAGSGTEAF
TRBV12-3/TRBV12-4	10	TRBJ1-5	ASSLEGGGPH
TRBV29-1	11	TRBJ1-1	SARPGQGAEAF
TRBV24-1	14	TRBJ2-3	ATRPTSGSVSDTQY
TRBV20-1	14	TRBJ2-3	SAGGLAGGPADTQY
TRBV29-1	11	TRBJ2-2	SGGTTNTGELF
TRBV6-2/TRBV6-3	13	TRBJ2-7	ASRVAGWGLDEQY
TRBV29-1	11	TRBJ1-5	SVQQGGGQPQH